These 16 T cell receptor beta chains came from one sample sequenced in a study of blood T cell repertoires in COVID-19. TCRdb's copy holds only in-frame clones and misses some; the assay was immunoSEQ multiplex PCR. The sample contains about 160,000 clones, over 70% of which appear only once. The sample was PBMCs or T cells enriched from blood (not recorded which). The receptors here all came from a woman in her 40s with acute COVID-19.

The gene calls are TRBV2 and TRBJ2-3; 11 nucleotides match TRBD1. Germline assignment: CDR1 SNHLY and CDR2 FYNNEI. This CDR3 contains 15 residues. V lost 4 bases, J lost 2 bases, and 2 bases stayed unmatched. CDR3 sequence: CASSGDRGNTDTQYF. DNA for the CDR3: TGTGCCAGCAGTGGGGACAGGGGGAACACAGATACGCAGTATTTT.

This chain links TRBV10-2 with TRBJ2-3, with 8 bases lining up with TRBD2. Germline CDR1 WSHSY, CDR2 SAAADI. There are 16 residues in the CDR3. V dropped 4 bases and J dropped 0; count of bases not matched to a gene: 6. The CDR3 is CASSGFGGGSTDTQYF. CDR3 sequence (DNA): TGCGCCAGCAGTGGGTTTGGCGGGGGGAGCACAGATACGCAGTATTTT.

The chain employs TRBV6-6 and TRBJ2-1; 11 bases map to TRBD2. CDR3 length: 13 residues. Germline assignment: CDR1 MNHNY and CDR2 SVGAGI (reference sequence). After removal of 10 bases from V and 7 bases from J, the junction contained 6 bases not matched to a gene. The CDR3: CATTTSGRNEQFF. In DNA form, the CDR3 reads TGTGCCACAACAACTAGCGGGAGAAATGAGCAGTTCTTC.

This clone was counted a few times. The CDR3 nucleotides read TGTGCCATCAGTGACCCGGGAGGGGCGTCGAACATTCAGTACTTC. Its protein product is CAISDPGGASNIQYF. V usage is TRBV10-3 and J usage is TRBJ2-4; 8 bases are a match to TRBD2. J was trimmed by 7 bases and V by 3 bases; bases with no gene match: 8. Germline CDR1 and CDR2: ENHRY and SYGVKD. The CDR3 has 15 residues.

Only one count was recorded for this clone. The chain combines TRBV10-3 with TRBJ1-2; D possibly corresponds to TRBD1 (6 bases). Trimming stripped 1 base from V and 6 bases from J, with 9 bases between. The CDR3 is 13 residues long. Per germline, CDR1 ENHRY and CDR2 SYGVKD. In DNA form, the CDR3 reads TGTGCCATCAGTGAGTTACAGGGTGATGGCTACACCTTC. Translation gives CAISELQGDGYTF.

The J gene is TRBJ2-1, the V gene TRBV5-5; 10 bases are shared with TRBD2. The length of the CDR3 is 16 residues. The J segment lost 11 bases and the V segment lost 0 bases, leaving 11 bases of the junction unmatched. Germline V gives CDR1 SGHKS, CDR2 YYEKEE (reference sequence). In DNA form, the CDR3 reads TGTGCCAGCAGCTTGGCGGCTAGCGGGAGTGTCGCGAAGCAGTTCTTC. Amino acids: CASSLAASGSVAKQFF.

The gene calls are TRBV11-2 and TRBJ2-3, with 8 nucleotides matching TRBD1. The ends lost 5 bases at V and 2 bases at J; junction bases unmatched: 3. Germline CDR1 reads SGHAT; CDR2 reads FQNNGV. CDR3 length: 14 residues. The CDR3 region is CASSLDRATDTQYF. The CDR3 DNA is TGTGCCAGCAGCCTGGACAGGGCCACAGATACGCAGTATTTT.

The J gene is TRBJ2-3, the V gene TRBV12-3 or TRBV12-4; D perhaps matches TRBD2 (6 bases). This CDR3 contains 12 residues. Trimming took 6 bases from V and 4 from J, leaving 8 bases between them. CDR3 nucleotide sequence: TGTGCCAGCAGGGGGGAGGCAGATACGCAGTATTTT. The encoded protein is CASRGEADTQYF.

V and J are TRBV3-1 (or the pseudogene TRBV3-2) and TRBJ1-3; the D is unclear. The CDR3 is made up of 15 amino acids. The germline V gene has CDR1 LGHDT and CDR2 YNNKEL (reference sequence). The V and J ends lost 1 base and 4 bases respectively, with 11 bases between them. This CDR3 reads CASSQVTRSGNTIYF. For the CDR3, the DNA is TGTGCCAGCAGCCAAGTTACGCGGAGCGGAAACACCATATATTTT.

In DNA, the CDR3 is TGTGCCAGCATCCGGGACAGCGATCTTGAAGCTTTCTTT. Protein product: CASIRDSDLEAFF. This chain connects TRBV2 to TRBJ1-1; the match to TRBD1 covers 7 bases. The V and J ends lost 7 bases and 7 bases, in that order; junction bases with no gene match: 9. CDR1 and CDR2 (germline): SNHLY, FYNNEI. The CDR3 consists of 13 residues.

This clone was detected a few times. The chain carries TRBV14 and TRBJ1-1; D remains ambiguous. Germline V gene lookup returns CDR1 SGHDN and CDR2 FVKESK. Trimming removed 5 bases from V and 0 bases from J, with 7 bases in between. CDR3 length: 13 residues. CDR3 residues: CASSSSMNTEAFF. In nucleotides, the CDR3 is TGTGCCAGCAGCTCGAGCATGAACACTGAAGCTTTCTTT.

The V call is TRBV2, the J call TRBJ1-2, with 9 bases fitting TRBD1. Germline V gives CDR1 SNHLY, CDR2 FYNNEI. The CDR3 has 15 residues. The ends lost 2 bases at V and 3 bases at J; junction bases unmatched: 4. The CDR3, as DNA: TGTGCCAGCAGTGAAATTACAGGGGGCGACTATGGCTACACCTTC. Translating it yields CASSEITGGDYGYTF.

The V and J genes are TRBV29-1 and TRBJ1-4; 8 positions match TRBD1. V gave up 6 bases and J gave up 3 bases; unmatched junction bases: 6. The germline V gene encodes CDR1 SQVTM and CDR2 ANQGSEA. This CDR3 spans 14 amino acids. DNA of the CDR3: TGCAGCGTCGACCCGACAGGGGCTAATGAAAAACTGTTTTTT. Amino acid sequence: CSVDPTGANEKLFF. The full variable domain, with the rest looked up from reference TRBV29-1 and TRBJ1-4, is SAVISQKPSRDICQRGTSLTIQCQVDSQVTMMFWYRQQPGQSLTLIATANQGSEATYESGFVIDKFPISRPNLTFSTLTVSNMSPEDSSIYLCSVDPTGANEKLFFGSGTQLSVL.

As to this clone: Other DNA sequences from this sample encode an identical CDR3 as well. The chain has TRBV5-1 and TRBJ2-1; TRBD2 matches 10 bases. Germline CDR1 and CDR2: SGHRS and YFSETQ. V gave up 0 bases and J gave up 4 bases; unmatched junction bases: 1. This CDR3 is 15 amino acids long. In DNA, the CDR3 is TGCGCCAGCAGCTTGGAACTAGCGGGGTACAATGAGCAGTTCTTC. Protein sequence: CASSLELAGYNEQFF.

The chain employs TRBV9 and TRBJ2-7, with TRBD2 as a possible D gene (6 bases). V was pared by 4 bases and J by 6 bases, with 17 bases between. CDR3 length equals 14 residues. The V gene's germline CDR1 is SGDLS and CDR2 YYNGEE. The CDR3 loop is CASSTSGSEVEQYF. CDR3 nucleotide sequence: TGTGCCAGCAGCACCTCCGGGAGTGAGGTCGAGCAGTACTTC.

The chain links TRBV28 to TRBJ2-1, with TRBD2 as a possible D gene (5 bases). Trimming took off 8 bases at V and 5 bases at J, with 7 bases between the two ends. The CDR3 extends over 11 amino acids. Germline loops: CDR1 MDHEN, CDR2 SYDVKM. As DNA, the CDR3 is TGTGCCAGCGTCGGGAACAATGAGCAGTTCTTC. It specifies CASVGNNEQFF. Looking up the rest from reference TRBV28 and TRBJ2-1 gives the full variable domain: DVKVTQSSRYLVKRTGEKVFLECVQDMDHENMFWYRQDPGLGLRLIYFSYDVKMKEKGDIPEGYSVSREKKERFSLILESASTNQTSMYLCASVGNNEQFFGPGTRLTVL.